This is a list of T cell receptor beta chains from one sample in a study of beta chain features in type 1 diabetes. Some clones are missing from TCRdb's copy, which holds only in-frame ones; the method was immunoSEQ multiplex PCR. This sample has roughly 240,000 clones; approximately 14% occur once, and the top ten carry 0.025% to 0.03%. The sample comprised naive CD4+ T cells from blood. These receptors all come from a woman in her forties in good health. The CDR3 runs from the conserved cysteine through the conserved F or W. A D gene is named only where the DNA matches it firmly. Clone sizes are given selectively: once, few, many, or a class where the clone is expanded.

v_gene	d_gene	abundance	j_gene	CDR3nt	CDR3aa
TRBV29-1	NA	few	TRBJ2-3	TGCAGCGTTGATCCCTTGGGGGGGCCAGGGGATACGCAGTATTTT	CSVDPLGGPGDTQYF
TRBV2	NA	NA	TRBJ1-6	TGTGCCAGCAGCGCCGCAGGGCCTTCCCTCCACTTT	CASSAAGPSLHF
TRBV6-5	TRBD1	once	TRBJ2-7	TGTGCCAGCAGTTACGGGACAGGAGCCTACGAGCAGTACTTC	CASSYGTGAYEQYF
TRBV18	NA	NA	TRBJ2-7	TGTGCCAGCTCACTAGGAACGGGACACAATCGATACGAGCAGTACTTC	CASSLGTGHNRYEQYF
TRBV19	NA	NA	TRBJ2-5	TGTGCCAGTAGCTCGAAGTCCGCCCTAAAGACCCAGTACTTC	CASSSKSALKTQYF
TRBV9	TRBD2	few	TRBJ2-3	TGTGCCAGCAGCGTAGTTGCGGGGGGGCCGCTTAGCACAGATACGCAGTATTTT	CASSVVAGGPLSTDTQYF
TRBV4-3	TRBD2	NA	TRBJ2-1	TGCGCCAGCAGCCAAGATAGCCGGGGGGGCCAAAGCTCCTACAATGAGCAGTTCTTC	CASSQDSRGGQSSYNEQFF
TRBV6-6	TRBD2	NA	TRBJ2-7	TGTGCCAGCAGCCCCCCCGGCGGGGGCTACGAGCAGTACTTC	CASSPPGGGYEQYF
TRBV6-6	NA	NA	TRBJ2-7	TGTGCCAGCAGATACGGCAGGGGCCTTTACGAGCAGTACTTC	CASRYGRGLYEQYF
TRBV6-6	NA	NA	TRBJ2-7	TGTGCCAGCAGTTATTTCAGGACAGCGACTTACGAGCAGTACTTC	CASSYFRTATYEQYF
TRBV12-2	NA	few	TRBJ1-2	TGTGCAAGTCGCTCCCCTAGACGGGGATGCTATGGCTACACCTTC	CASRSPRRGCYGYTF
TRBV29-1	NA	few	TRBJ2-3	TGCAGCGTTGAAGATTGGCGCAGGGAATTGGATACGCAGTATTTT	CSVEDWRRELDTQYF
TRBV7-8	TRBD2	few	TRBJ2-7	TGTGCCAGCAGCGCGGGACTACACTACGAGCAGTACTTC	CASSAGLHYEQYF
TRBV19	NA	few	TRBJ2-6	TGTGCCAGTAGTATTGGAGGAAGCGCATTCTCTGGGGCCAACGTCCTGACTTTC	CASSIGGSAFSGANVLTF
TRBV18	NA	few	TRBJ2-3	TGTGCCAGCGCGCGAACAGATACGCAGTATTTT	CASARTDTQYF
TRBV7-8	TRBD1	few	TRBJ1-2	TGTGCCAGCAGCTGGGACAGGGACTATGGCTACACCTTC	CASSWDRDYGYTF
TRBV7-6	TRBD1	NA	TRBJ2-5	TGTGCCAGCAGCTTGGGGACAGGATGGGAGACCCAGTACTTC	CASSLGTGWETQYF